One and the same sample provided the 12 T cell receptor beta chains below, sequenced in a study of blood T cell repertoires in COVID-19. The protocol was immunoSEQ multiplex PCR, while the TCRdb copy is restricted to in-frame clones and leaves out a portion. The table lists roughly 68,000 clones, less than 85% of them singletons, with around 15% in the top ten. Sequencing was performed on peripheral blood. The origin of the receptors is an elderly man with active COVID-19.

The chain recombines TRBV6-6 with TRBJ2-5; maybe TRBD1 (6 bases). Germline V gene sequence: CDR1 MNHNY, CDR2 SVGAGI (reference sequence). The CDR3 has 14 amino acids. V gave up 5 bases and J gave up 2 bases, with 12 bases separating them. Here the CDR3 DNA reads TGTGCCAGCAGTGGCCGGGACACGCAAGAGACCCAGTACTTC. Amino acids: CASSGRDTQETQYF.

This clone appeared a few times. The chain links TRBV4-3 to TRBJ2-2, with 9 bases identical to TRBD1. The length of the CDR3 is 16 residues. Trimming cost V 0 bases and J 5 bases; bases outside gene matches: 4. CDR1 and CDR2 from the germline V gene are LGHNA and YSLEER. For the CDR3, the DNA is TGCGCCAGCAGCCAAGATACAGGGGGCCGTACCGGGGAGCTGTTTTTT. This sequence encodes CASSQDTGGRTGELFF.

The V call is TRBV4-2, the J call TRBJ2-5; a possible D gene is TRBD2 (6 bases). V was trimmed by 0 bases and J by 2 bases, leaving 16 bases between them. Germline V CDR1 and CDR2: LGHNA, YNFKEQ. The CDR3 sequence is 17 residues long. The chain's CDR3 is CASSQDRRGVQQETQYF. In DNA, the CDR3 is TGTGCCAGCAGCCAAGATAGACGCGGGGTGCAACAAGAGACCCAGTACTTC.

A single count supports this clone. CDR3 DNA: TGTGCCAGCAGCCACCAACAGGGGGCATGGGGCTACACCTTC. Residues: CASSHQQGAWGYTF. The rearrangement uses TRBV3-1 (or the pseudogene TRBV3-2) and TRBJ1-2; 9 bases are shared with TRBD1. Losses at the gene ends were 3 bases for V and 8 bases for J; bases not matched to a gene: 7. The CDR3 totals 14 residues. Germline lookup yields CDR1 LGHDT and CDR2 YNNKEL (reference sequence).

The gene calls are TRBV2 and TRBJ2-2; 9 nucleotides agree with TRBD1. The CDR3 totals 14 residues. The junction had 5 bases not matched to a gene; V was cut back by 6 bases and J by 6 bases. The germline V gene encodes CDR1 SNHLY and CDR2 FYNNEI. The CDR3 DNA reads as TGTGCCAGCAGAGGGGACAGGGTGGCCGGGGAGCTGTTTTTT. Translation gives CASRGDRVAGELFF.

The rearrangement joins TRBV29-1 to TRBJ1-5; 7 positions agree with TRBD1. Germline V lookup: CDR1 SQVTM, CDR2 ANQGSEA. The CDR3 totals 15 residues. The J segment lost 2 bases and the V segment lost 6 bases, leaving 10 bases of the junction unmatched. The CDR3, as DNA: TGCAGCGTCGCACAGGGGTTGTTAGGCAATCAGCCCCAGCATTTT. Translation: CSVAQGLLGNQPQHF. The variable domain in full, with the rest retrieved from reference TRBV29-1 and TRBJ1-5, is SAVISQKPSRDICQRGTSLTIQCQVDSQVTMMFWYRQQPGQSLTLIATANQGSEATYESGFVIDKFPISRPNLTFSTLTVSNMSPEDSSIYLCSVAQGLLGNQPQHFGDGTRLSIL.

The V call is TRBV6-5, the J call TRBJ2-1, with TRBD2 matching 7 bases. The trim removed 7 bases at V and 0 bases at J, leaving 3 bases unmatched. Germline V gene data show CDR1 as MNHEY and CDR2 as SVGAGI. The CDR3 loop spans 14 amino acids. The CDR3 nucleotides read TGTGCCAGCATGCGGGGGAGCTCCTACAATGAGCAGTTCTTC. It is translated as CASMRGSSYNEQFF.

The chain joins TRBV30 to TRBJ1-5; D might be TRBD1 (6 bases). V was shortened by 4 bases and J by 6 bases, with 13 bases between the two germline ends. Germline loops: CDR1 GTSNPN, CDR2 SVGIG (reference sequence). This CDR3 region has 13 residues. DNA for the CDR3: TGTGCCTGGAACATCAGGGACACTCAGCCCCAGCATTTT. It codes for CAWNIRDTQPQHF.

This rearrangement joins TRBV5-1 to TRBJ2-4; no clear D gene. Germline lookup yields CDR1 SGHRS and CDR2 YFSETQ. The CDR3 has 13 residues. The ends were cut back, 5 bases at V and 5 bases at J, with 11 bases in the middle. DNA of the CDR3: TGCGCCAGCAGGTCGGTATCGGAAAACATTCAGTACTTC. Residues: CASRSVSENIQYF.

CDR3 sequence reads: CASSSDRGLSEQFF. The DNA of the CDR3 is TGTGCCAGCAGCTCGGACAGGGGGCTCAGTGAGCAGTTCTTC. This chain uses TRBV13 with TRBJ2-1, with 11 positions matching TRBD1. The CDR3 has 14 amino acids. The J segment lost 9 bases and the V segment lost 4 bases, leaving 5 bases of the junction unmatched. The germline CDR1 and CDR2 sequences are PRHDT and FYEKMQ (reference sequence).

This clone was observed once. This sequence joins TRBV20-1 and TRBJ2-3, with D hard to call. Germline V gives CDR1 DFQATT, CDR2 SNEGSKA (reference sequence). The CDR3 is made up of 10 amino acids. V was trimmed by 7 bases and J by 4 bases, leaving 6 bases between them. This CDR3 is CSVSADTQYF. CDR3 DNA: TGCAGTGTTTCGGCAGATACGCAGTATTTT.

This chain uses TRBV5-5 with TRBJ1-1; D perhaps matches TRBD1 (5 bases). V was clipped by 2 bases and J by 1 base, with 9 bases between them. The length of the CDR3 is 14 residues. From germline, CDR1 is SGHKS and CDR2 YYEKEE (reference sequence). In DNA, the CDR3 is TGTGCCAGCAGCTTCCAGGGTTCGAACACTGAAGCTTTCTTT. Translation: CASSFQGSNTEAFF.